This T cell receptor (beta chain) was sequenced in a study of blood T cell repertoires in COVID-19. Study-wide background: The United States, Italy and Spain provided the acute and convalescent COVID-19 samples. From T cells, B-cell-depleted T cells, or PBMCs came the material, which was cDNA or gDNA.

Per the original methods: For nucleated cells, counts were estimated from reference gene primer amplification. Sequenced by immunoSEQ multiplex PCR; TCRdb stores in-frame clones only, minus some. The DNA was the basis for D and trimming; V, J and clone size are from that table. The table has more than 150,000 clones, around 87% seen once. CDR3 length equals 14 residues. Germline values: CDR1 SGHNT, CDR2 YENEEA. Deletions cut 8 bases from V and 6 bases from J, with 19 bases between. This clone was recorded only once. This TCR was recovered from a man aged 55-75 years with COVID-19, enrolled during active disease. The J gene is TRBJ1-1, the V gene TRBV11-3; a possible D gene is TRBD1 (6 bases). Material for sequencing was peripheral blood. CDR3 nucleotide sequence: TGTGCCAGCTCGGTCGGGGGGCCGGGAGCTGAAGCTTTCTTT. Encoded protein: CASSVGGPGAEAFF.